This T cell receptor beta chain is from a study of blood T cell repertoires in COVID-19. About the study: Samples taken during acute and convalescent COVID-19 were collected in the United States, Italy and Spain. Sources were T cells, B-cell-depleted T cells, or PBMCs; the material itself was cDNA or gDNA.

Source study methods: Reference gene primer amplification gave nucleated cell count estimates. Produced via immunoSEQ multiplex PCR; TCRdb's table is partial and in-frame only. V and J calls and clone size come straight from that table; D and trimming were deduced from the DNA. Counted here are about 45,000 clones, roughly four fifths occurring once; the ten biggest clones make up about 45%. With 4 bases clipped from V and 9 bases from J, the junction kept 3 bases outside the gene matches. The CDR3 is made up of 14 amino acids. CDR1 is LGHNA, CDR2 YNFKEQ, per germline. This receptor was identified in a human donor in a cohort sampled during active COVID-19. V usage is TRBV4-2 and J usage is TRBJ1-6; 10 positions agree with TRBD1. The sequenced material came from peripheral blood. The CDR3 DNA sequence: TGTGCCAGCAGCCCGACAGGGGGCAGTTCACCCCTCCACTTT. This codes for CASSPTGGSSPLHF.